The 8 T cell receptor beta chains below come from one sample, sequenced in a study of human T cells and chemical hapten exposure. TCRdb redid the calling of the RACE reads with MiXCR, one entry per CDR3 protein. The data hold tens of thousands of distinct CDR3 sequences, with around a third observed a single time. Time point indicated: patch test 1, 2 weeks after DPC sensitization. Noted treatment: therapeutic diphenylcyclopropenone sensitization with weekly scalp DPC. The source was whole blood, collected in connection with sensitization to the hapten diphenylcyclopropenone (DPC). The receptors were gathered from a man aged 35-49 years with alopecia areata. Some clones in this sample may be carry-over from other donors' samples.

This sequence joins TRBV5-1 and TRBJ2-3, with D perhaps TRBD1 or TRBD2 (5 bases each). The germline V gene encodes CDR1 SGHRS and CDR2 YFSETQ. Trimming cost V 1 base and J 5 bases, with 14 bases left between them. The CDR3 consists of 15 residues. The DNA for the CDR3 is TGCGCCAGCAGCTTGCGGGGCGTGAGGGGAGATACGCAGTATTTT. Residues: CASSLRGVRGDTQYF.

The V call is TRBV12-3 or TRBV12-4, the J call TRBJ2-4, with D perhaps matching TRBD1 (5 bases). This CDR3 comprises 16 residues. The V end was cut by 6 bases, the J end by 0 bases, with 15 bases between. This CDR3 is CASSPTRAIAKNIQYF. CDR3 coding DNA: TGTGCCAGCAGCCCTACCAGGGCTATAGCCAAAAACATTCAGTACTTC.

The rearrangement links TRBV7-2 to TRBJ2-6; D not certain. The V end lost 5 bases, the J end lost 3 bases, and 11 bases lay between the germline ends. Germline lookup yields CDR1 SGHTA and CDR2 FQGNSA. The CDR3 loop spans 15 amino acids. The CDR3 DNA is TGTGCCAGCAGCGAGGCGCATTATGGGGCCAACGTCCTGACTTTC. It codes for CASSEAHYGANVLTF.

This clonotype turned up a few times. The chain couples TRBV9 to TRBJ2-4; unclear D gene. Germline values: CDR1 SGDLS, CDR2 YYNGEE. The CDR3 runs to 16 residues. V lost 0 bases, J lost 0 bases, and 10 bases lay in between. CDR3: CASSVGYSLAKNIQYF. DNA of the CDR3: TGTGCCAGCAGCGTAGGGTACAGCCTAGCCAAAAACATTCAGTACTTC.

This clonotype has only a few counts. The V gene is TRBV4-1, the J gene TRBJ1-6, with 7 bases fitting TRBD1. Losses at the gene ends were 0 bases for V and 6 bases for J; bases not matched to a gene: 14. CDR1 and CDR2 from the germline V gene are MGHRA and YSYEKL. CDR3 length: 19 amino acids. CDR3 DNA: TGCGCCAGCAGCCAAGAATCGAGGACAGGCTTAGGGTCTAATTCACCCCTCCACTTT. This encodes CASSQESRTGLGSNSPLHF.

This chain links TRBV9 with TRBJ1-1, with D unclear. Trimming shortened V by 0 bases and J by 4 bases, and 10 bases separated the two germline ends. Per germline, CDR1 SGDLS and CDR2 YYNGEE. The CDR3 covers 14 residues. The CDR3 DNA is TGTGCCAGCAGCGTAGCCCCCGGCACCACTGAAGCTTTCTTT. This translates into CASSVAPGTTEAFF.

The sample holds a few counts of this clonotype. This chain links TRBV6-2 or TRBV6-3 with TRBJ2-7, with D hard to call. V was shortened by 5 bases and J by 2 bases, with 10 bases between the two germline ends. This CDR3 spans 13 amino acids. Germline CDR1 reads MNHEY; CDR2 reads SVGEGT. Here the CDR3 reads CASSKLTAYEQYF. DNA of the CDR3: TGTGCCAGCAGTAAACTTACGGCCTACGAGCAGTACTTC.

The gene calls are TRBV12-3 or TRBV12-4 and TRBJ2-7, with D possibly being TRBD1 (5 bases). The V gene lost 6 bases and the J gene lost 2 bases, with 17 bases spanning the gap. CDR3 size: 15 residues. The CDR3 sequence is CASSPGISRAYEQYF. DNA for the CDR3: TGTGCCAGCAGCCCTGGGATTAGCAGGGCCTACGAGCAGTACTTC.